Presented here are 4 T cell receptor beta chains from one specimen sequenced in a study of blood T cell repertoires in COVID-19. Some clones are missing from TCRdb's copy, which holds only in-frame ones; the method was immunoSEQ multiplex PCR. The table lists 100,000 to 150,000 clones, around 83% of them singletons, with about 10% in the top ten. Sequencing was performed on peripheral blood. The receptors originated from a man aged 60 to 69 with acute or convalescent COVID-19.

The chain combines TRBV7-9 with TRBJ2-7; 7 bases map to TRBD1. CDR1 is SEHNR and CDR2 is FQNEAQ in the germline V gene (reference sequence). The CDR3 totals 15 residues. V was pared by 2 bases and J by 3 bases, with 7 bases of the junction left unmatched. CDR3 region: CASSLIAQGVYEQYF. In DNA, the CDR3 is TGTGCCAGCAGCTTAATCGCGCAGGGGGTCTACGAGCAGTACTTC.

This chain joins TRBV19 and TRBJ2-5; 11 bases align to TRBD2. The CDR3 totals 14 residues. Trimming at V came to 10 bases and at J to 6 bases, leaving 10 bases not matched to a gene. Germline-derived CDR1 and CDR2 are LNHDA and SQIVND (reference sequence). The CDR3: CATSSGRAGQTQYF. The DNA of the CDR3 is TGTGCCACCAGTAGCGGGAGGGCCGGACAGACCCAGTACTTC.

The chain carries TRBV7-9 and TRBJ1-1; TRBD1 might be the D (5 bases). V was clipped by 2 bases and J by 0 bases, with 13 bases between them. This CDR3 region has 16 residues. Germline loops: CDR1 SEHNR, CDR2 FQNEAQ (reference sequence). The CDR3 protein is CASSLLPGKLNTEAFF. CDR3 coding DNA: TGTGCCAGCAGCTTACTTCCAGGGAAACTGAACACTGAAGCTTTCTTT. Using reference TRBV7-9 and TRBJ1-1 for the parts outside the CDR3, the full variable domain is DTGVSQNPRHKITKRGQNVTFRCDPISEHNRLYWYRQTLGQGPEFLTYFQNEAQLEKSRLLSDRFSAERPKGSFSTLEIQRTEQGDSAMYLCASSLLPGKLNTEAFFGQGTRLTVV.

The chain has TRBV30 and TRBJ2-7, with 10 bases identical to TRBD2. CDR1 and CDR2 from the germline V gene are GTSNPN and SVGIG (reference sequence). Trimming at V came to 4 bases and at J to 11 bases, leaving 8 bases not matched to a gene. This CDR3 has 12 amino acids. CDR3 sequence: CAWKASGSLKYF. CDR3 bases: TGTGCCTGGAAAGCTAGCGGGAGTCTGAAGTACTTC.